What follows is one TCR beta chain and its context. The antigen is not known. The data stem from a study of T cell responses to AZD1222 COVID-19 vaccine. Study findings and constraints: Scientists sampled the repertoires only once the peak T cell response had passed. Unmutated regions of variants are reportedly targeted by nearly half of spike-specific TCRs. Most donors were white British, females outnumbered males, and clonal diversity was possibly underestimated.

Sequenced by immunoSEQ multiplex PCR; TCRdb stores in-frame clones only, minus some. The sample has approximately 220,000 clones, about 92% seen once. Germline CDR1 and CDR2: GTSNPN and SVGIG (reference sequence). The CDR3 runs 16 residues. The trim removed 4 bases at V and 6 bases at J, leaving 11 bases unmatched. Source: peripheral blood, taken on day 0 of MenACWY control vaccination. The receptor comes from an adult in good health. The chain is built from TRBV30 and TRBJ1-5; 11 bases align to TRBD1. Here the CDR3 DNA reads TGTGCCTGGACGCCACACGGGACAGGGGGTGTTCAGCCCCAGCATTTT. It codes for CAWTPHGTGGVQPQHF.